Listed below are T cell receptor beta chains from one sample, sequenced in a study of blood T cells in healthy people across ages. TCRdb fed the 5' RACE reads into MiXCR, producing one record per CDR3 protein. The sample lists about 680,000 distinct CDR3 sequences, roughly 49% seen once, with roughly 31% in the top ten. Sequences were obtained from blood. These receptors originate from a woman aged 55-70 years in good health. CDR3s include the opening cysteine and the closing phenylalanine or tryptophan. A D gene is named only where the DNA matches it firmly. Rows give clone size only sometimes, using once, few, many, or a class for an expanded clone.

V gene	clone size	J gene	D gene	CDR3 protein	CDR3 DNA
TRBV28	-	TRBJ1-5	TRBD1	CASSPGQGTNQPQHF	TGTGCCAGCAGTCCGGGACAGGGGACCAATCAGCCCCAGCATTTT
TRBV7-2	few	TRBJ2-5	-	CASSFRRLQETQYF	TGTGCCAGCAGCTTCCGCCGCCTGCAAGAGACCCAGTACTTC
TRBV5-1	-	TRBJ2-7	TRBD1	CASRWTGKDEQYF	TGCGCCAGCAGATGGACAGGGAAGGACGAGCAGTACTTC
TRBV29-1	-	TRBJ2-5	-	CSVENRQETQYF	TGCAGCGTTGAAAACAGACAAGAGACCCAGTACTTC
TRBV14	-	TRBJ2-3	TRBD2	CASSPYREERGTQYF	TGTGCCAGCAGCCCTTACCGGGAGGAGCGGGGTACGCAGTATTTT
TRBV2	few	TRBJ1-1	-	CASSTGYDTEAFF	TGTGCCAGCAGCACAGGGTATGACACTGAAGCTTTCTTT
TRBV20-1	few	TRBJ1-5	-	CSARRGNQPQHF	TGCAGTGCTAGGCGGGGTAATCAGCCCCAGCATTTT
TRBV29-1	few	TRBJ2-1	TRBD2	CSVERATSGSYNEQFF	TGCAGCGTTGAACGGGCGACTAGCGGGAGCTACAATGAGCAGTTCTTC
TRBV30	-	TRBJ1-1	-	CAWSPSEAFF	TGTGCCTGGAGTCCTTCTGAAGCTTTCTTT
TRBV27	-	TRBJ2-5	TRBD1	CASSFMKTGAIQETQYF	TGTGCCAGCAGTTTTATGAAGACAGGGGCCATCCAAGAGACCCAGTACTTC
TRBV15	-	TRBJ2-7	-	CATSRDYMYEQYF	TGTGCCACCAGCAGAGATTACATGTACGAGCAGTACTTC
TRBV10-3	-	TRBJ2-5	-	CAISEDSGLETQYF	TGTGCCATCAGTGAAGACTCCGGGTTGGAGACCCAGTACTTC
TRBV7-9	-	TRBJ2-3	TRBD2	CASTLGSGSADTQYF	TGTGCCAGCACCCTTGGGAGCGGGAGTGCAGATACGCAGTATTTT
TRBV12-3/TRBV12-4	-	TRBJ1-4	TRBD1	CASSHRGTNEKLFF	TGTGCCAGCAGTCACAGGGGAACTAATGAAAAACTGTTTTTT
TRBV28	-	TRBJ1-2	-	CASSLGRAYGYTF	TGTGCCAGCAGTTTAGGCAGGGCTTATGGCTACACCTTC
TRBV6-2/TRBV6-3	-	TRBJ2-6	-	CASREQVSGANVLTF	TGTGCCAGCAGGGAACAGGTCTCTGGGGCCAACGTCCTGACTTTC
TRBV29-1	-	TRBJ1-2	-	CSVTQGSYGYTF	TGCAGCGTCACACAGGGATCCTATGGCTACACCTTC
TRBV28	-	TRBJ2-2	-	CASKGEAGELFF	TGTGCCAGCAAAGGAGAAGCCGGGGAGCTGTTTTTT
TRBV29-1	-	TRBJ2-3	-	CSVAEESSTDTQYF	TGCAGCGTTGCGGAGGAGAGTAGCACAGATACGCAGTATTTT
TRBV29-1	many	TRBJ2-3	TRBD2	CSVEASGSADTQYF	TGCAGCGTTGAGGCTAGCGGGAGTGCAGATACGCAGTATTTT
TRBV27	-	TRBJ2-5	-	CASRNPLRWEETQYF	TGTGCCAGCAGAAACCCCCTCAGGTGGGAGGAGACCCAGTACTTC
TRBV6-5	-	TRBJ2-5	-	CASYDVGEETQYF	TGTGCCAGTTACGACGTTGGGGAAGAGACCCAGTACTTC
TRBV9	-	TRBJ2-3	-	CASSVGRGQHTDTQYF	TGTGCCAGCAGCGTAGGGAGAGGGCAGCACACAGATACGCAGTATTTT
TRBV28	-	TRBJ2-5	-	CATGFLETQYF	TGTGCCACCGGCTTCTTGGAGACCCAGTACTTC
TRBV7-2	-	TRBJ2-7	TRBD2	CANSLTSGSSYEQYF	TGTGCCAACAGCTTGACTAGCGGGAGCTCCTACGAGCAGTACTTC
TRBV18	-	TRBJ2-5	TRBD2	CASSPGLGETQYF	TGTGCCAGCTCACCGGGACTAGGGGAGACCCAGTACTTC
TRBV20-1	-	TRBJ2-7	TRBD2	CSARVGGGVGYEQYF	TGCAGTGCTAGAGTTGGGGGGGGAGTGGGCTACGAGCAGTACTTC
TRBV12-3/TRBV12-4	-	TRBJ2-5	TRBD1	CASKKQGQETQYF	TGTGCCAGCAAGAAACAGGGGCAAGAGACCCAGTACTTC
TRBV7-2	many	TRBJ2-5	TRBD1	CASSFSGTGAQETQYF	TGTGCCAGCAGCTTCTCAGGGACAGGGGCACAAGAGACCCAGTACTTC
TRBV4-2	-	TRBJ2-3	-	CASSQATGTNADTQYF	TGTGCCAGCAGCCAAGCTACAGGGACCAACGCAGATACGCAGTATTTT
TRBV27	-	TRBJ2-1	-	CASSLLGGGGFYNEQFF	TGTGCCAGCAGTTTATTAGGGGGAGGGGGCTTCTACAATGAGCAGTTCTTC
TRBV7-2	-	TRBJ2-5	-	CASSLNAGGMETQYF	TGTGCCAGCAGCCTCAATGCCGGGGGAATGGAGACCCAGTACTTC
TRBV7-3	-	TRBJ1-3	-	CASSLTGDRYSGNTIYF	TGTGCCAGCAGCTTAACTGGCGACAGATACTCTGGAAACACCATATATTTT
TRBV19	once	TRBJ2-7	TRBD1	CASTGTAAPYEQYF	TGTGCCAGTACCGGGACAGCTGCACCCTACGAGCAGTACTTC
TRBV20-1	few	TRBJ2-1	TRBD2	CSARGGLARSYNEQFF	TGCAGTGCTAGAGGGGGACTAGCGCGATCCTACAATGAGCAGTTCTTC
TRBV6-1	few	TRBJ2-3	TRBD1	CASSVDRGGTDTQYF	TGTGCCAGCAGTGTCGACAGGGGAGGCACAGATACGCAGTATTTT